In this sample, the clone carrying this T cell receptor beta chain turned up a few times. This specimen belongs to a study of blood T cell repertoires in COVID-19. Study in general: The samples span acute and convalescent COVID-19 from the United States, Italy and Spain. T cells, B-cell-depleted T cells, or PBMCs supplied cDNA or gDNA.

Germline loops: CDR1 SEHNR, CDR2 FQNEAQ (reference sequence). The CDR3 spans 14 residues. Deletions cut 2 bases from V and 5 bases from J, with 12 bases between. As originally analysed: The assay estimated nucleated cells by amplifying reference gene primers. Measured with immunoSEQ multiplex PCR; TCRdb has only the in-frame clones, and not every one. Clone size and the V and J calls come from that table; the DNA yielded D and trimming. The sample lists roughly 130,000 clones, roughly 85% occurring once. Sequencing was performed on peripheral blood. The sequence was collected from a man between 60 and 70 years old with acute or convalescent COVID-19. The V gene is TRBV7-9, the J gene TRBJ1-1; D uncertain. The CDR3 nucleotides are TGTGCCAGCAGCTTAAACGGTGGGAGAACTGAAGCTTTCTTT. It encodes CASSLNGGRTEAFF.